This T cell receptor beta chain was obtained from a study of shared clonotypes between healthy human individuals. Study in general: For every donor, three CD4 naive, three CD4 memory, two CD8 naive and one CD8 memory plates were used. Findings of the study overall: With a handful of donors compared, 4% to 5.5% of naive CD4 clonotypes were shared. Inspection by rarefaction showed sorted-subset sequencing to be incomplete despite large depth.

Note on this clone: Its antigen is unknown.

The data were produced by immunoSEQ multiplex PCR, yet TCRdb's version contains in-frame clones alone and is incomplete. Among just over 2,000,000 clones listed, 85% to 95% were seen once. Germline assignment: CDR1 SGHDN and CDR2 FVKESK. After removal of 5 bases from V and 5 bases from J, the junction contained 10 bases not matched to a gene. The CDR3 length is 16 residues. The receptor's source is a man aged 18 to 29 in good health. The sequencing sample was made of naive CD4+ T cells sorted from blood. Subset noted: CD45RA+ positively selected. The chain is built from TRBV14 and TRBJ2-7; 12 bases fit TRBD1. The DNA of the CDR3 is TGTGCCAGCAGCATTCGCCGGGACAGGGGGCCGAACGAGCAGTACTTC. Protein: CASSIRRDRGPNEQYF.